This TCR beta chain is drawn from a study of blood T cell repertoires in COVID-19. In the study overall: Italy, Spain and the United States were the sources of the convalescent and acute COVID-19 samples. T cells, B-cell-depleted T cells, or PBMCs supplied cDNA or gDNA.

In the original analysis: Using reference gene primer amplification, nucleated cell counts were estimated. Sequencing used immunoSEQ multiplex PCR; TCRdb keeps in-frame clones, though not all of them. That table gives V, J and clone size, and the DNA gave D and trimming. The data hold 150,000 to 200,000 clones, with 75% to 85% observed a single time. CDR3 size: 14 residues. The V and J ends lost 3 bases and 3 bases, in that order; junction bases with no gene match: 4. Germline CDR1 and CDR2: LNHDA and SQIVND (reference sequence). Sequencing input: peripheral blood. The genes are TRBV19 and TRBJ2-7, with 8 bases matching TRBD1. The receptor's source is a human donor in a cohort sampled during active COVID-19. DNA for the CDR3: TGTGCCAGTAGTATGTCGGACAGGGTCTACGAGCAGTACTTC. Residues: CASSMSDRVYEQYF.